This entry lists 23 T cell receptor beta chains sequenced from one sample in a study of CD8+ T cells in alopecia areata listed by TCRdb under 2018. The method behind the library was the immunoSEQ multiplex PCR assay. RNA was extracted from all samples and reverse transcribed into cDNA, which served as template for TCR sequencing. TCRdb's version of the immuneACCESS table is confined to in-frame rearrangements and falls short of the full clone set. An unresolved V gene accounts for under half of the shortfall where checked; the remainder is of unknown origin. The sample records around 190,000 clones, roughly three fifths of which are singletons. 4% to 6% of the sample is held by the ten biggest clonotypes. The sample comprised CD8+ T cells sorted from blood. The receptors come from a human donor in good health.

The chain is built from TRBV29-1 and TRBJ1-2; no clear D. The CDR3 totals 13 residues. The ends were cut back, 3 bases at V and 3 bases at J, with 11 bases in the middle. Germline V CDR1 and CDR2: SQVTM, ANQGSEA. CDR3: CSVEAGVDYGYTF. The CDR3 bases are TGCAGCGTTGAGGCTGGGGTTGACTATGGCTACACCTTC.

The V call is TRBV7-9, the J call TRBJ1-2; no clear D. The germline V gene has CDR1 SEHNR and CDR2 FQNEAQ (reference sequence). V gave up 5 bases and J gave up 6 bases, with 13 bases separating them. CDR3 length: 13 residues. CDR3 amino acids: CASSLGEVNGYTF. In DNA, the CDR3 is TGTGCCAGCAGCCTGGGAGAGGTCAATGGCTACACCTTC.

A note on this clone: Other DNA sequences in the sample encode the same CDR3. The chain recombines TRBV29-1 with TRBJ2-1; the D gene is possibly TRBD1 (5 bases). CDR3 length equals 11 residues. V shed 2 bases and J shed 10 bases, with 9 bases lying between them. Per the germline V gene, CDR1 is SQVTM and CDR2 is ANQGSEA. The CDR3 region has the DNA TGCAGCGTTGAAAAGGGGAACGAGCAGTTCTTC. Translated: CSVEKGNEQFF.

This clone appeared a few times. The chain links TRBV19 to TRBJ2-1; D might be TRBD1 or TRBD2, each matching 5 bases. The CDR3 extends over 13 amino acids. CDR1 is LNHDA, CDR2 SQIVND, per germline (reference sequence). V was pared by 8 bases and J by 9 bases, with 17 bases between. CDR3 sequence (DNA): TGTGCCAGTCTGGGACCTCTAGCTCCTGAGCAGTTCTTC. It encodes CASLGPLAPEQFF.

The chain is built from TRBV7-2 and TRBJ1-1; D call uncertain. Germline assignment: CDR1 SGHTA and CDR2 FQGNSA. CDR3 size: 14 residues. V lost 1 base and J 0 bases, leaving 6 bases between the germline ends. The CDR3, as DNA: TGTGCCAGCAGCTTAGTTCTATTGAACACTGAAGCTTTCTTT. It specifies CASSLVLLNTEAFF.

The chain recombines TRBV27 with TRBJ2-5, with D perhaps TRBD1 (5 bases). V was cut by 2 bases and J by 4 bases, with 11 bases left in between. This CDR3 comprises 14 residues. The germline gives CDR1 MNHEY, CDR2 SMNVEV (reference sequence). CDR3 bases: TGTGCCAGCAGTTTAAGCTTCACAGGAGAGACCCAGTACTTC. Protein product: CASSLSFTGETQYF.

In its sample, this clone was seen a few times. V is TRBV19 and J is TRBJ1-1, with a possible D match to TRBD1 (6 bases). Germline values: CDR1 LNHDA, CDR2 SQIVND (reference sequence). This CDR3 is 14 amino acids long. The ends were cut back, 6 bases at V and 1 base at J, with 12 bases in the middle. The CDR3 DNA reads as TGTGCCAGTAGCTTTTTAGGGGGGAACACTGAAGCTTTCTTT. As protein: CASSFLGGNTEAFF. The whole variable domain, filled in from reference TRBV19 and TRBJ1-1, reads DGGITQSPKYLFRKEGQNVTLSCEQNLNHDAMYWYRQDPGQGLRLIYYSQIVNDFQKGDIAEGYSVSREKKESFPLTVTSAQKNPTAFYLCASSFLGGNTEAFFGQGTRLTVV.

The chain couples TRBV4-1 to TRBJ1-5; no definite D call. V was shortened by 0 bases and J by 0 bases, with 9 bases between the two germline ends. This CDR3 comprises 16 residues. Germline lookup yields CDR1 MGHRA and CDR2 YSYEKL. The CDR3 sequence: CASSQDGGSSNQPQHF. The CDR3 nucleotides read TGCGCCAGCAGCCAAGATGGTGGGAGTAGCAATCAGCCCCAGCATTTT.

V and J are TRBV5-6 and TRBJ2-7, with a weak D call TRBD2 (5 bases). Germline loops: CDR1 SGHDT, CDR2 YYEEEE. Deletions cut 1 base from V and 6 bases from J, with 8 bases between. The CDR3 extends over 12 amino acids. CDR3 sequence reads: CASSLIGSEQYF. CDR3 in DNA: TGTGCCAGCAGCTTGATAGGGAGCGAGCAGTACTTC.

The table lists this clone with a few counts. The J gene is TRBJ2-5, the V gene TRBV7-9; TRBD1 agrees at 9 bases. J gave up 5 bases and V 6 bases, and 10 bases lay outside the gene matches. Germline CDR1 and CDR2: SEHNR and FQNEAQ (reference sequence). This CDR3 comprises 15 residues. For the CDR3, the DNA is TGTGCCAGCAGTCGACAGGGGGGCATATGGGAGACCCAGTACTTC. Amino acid sequence: CASSRQGGIWETQYF.

This clone was seen a handful of times. The chain links TRBV13 to TRBJ2-1; D might be TRBD1 or TRBD2, each matching 6 bases. The CDR3 consists of 14 residues. The V gene's germline CDR1 is PRHDT and CDR2 FYEKMQ (reference sequence). Trimming cost V 1 base and J 13 bases, with 17 bases left between them. DNA for the CDR3: TGTGCCAGCAGCTTAGTCGCAAAGGGGGGCCTTCAGTTCTTC. It specifies CASSLVAKGGLQFF. Full variable domain (outside the CDR3, taken from reference TRBV13 and TRBJ2-1): AAGVIQSPRHLIKEKRETATLKCYPIPRHDTVYWYQQGPGQDPQFLISFYEKMQSDKGSIPDRFSAQQFSDYHSELNMSSLELGDSALYFCASSLVAKGGLQFFGPGTRLTVL.

The J gene is TRBJ1-6, the V gene TRBV5-6, with 9 bases fitting TRBD1. The germline V gene encodes CDR1 SGHDT and CDR2 YYEEEE. V trimming: 4 bases; J trimming: 6 bases; junction bases outside the gene matches: 8. The CDR3 extends over 16 amino acids. The CDR3 nucleotides are TGTGCCAGCAGCACGGACAGGGGTGGGTTTAATTCACCCCTCCACTTT. This translates into CASSTDRGGFNSPLHF.

This clone was seen a few times. The chain links TRBV2 to TRBJ2-5, with D perhaps matching TRBD1 (6 bases). The CDR3 extends over 14 amino acids. The germline V and J ends were trimmed by 0 bases and 5 bases, with 10 bases remaining between them. Germline V gene lookup returns CDR1 SNHLY and CDR2 FYNNEI. CDR3 loop: CASSEAQGTETQYF. For the CDR3, the DNA is TGTGCCAGCAGTGAAGCGCAGGGGACGGAGACCCAGTACTTC. The whole variable domain, filled in from reference TRBV2 and TRBJ2-5, reads EPEVTQTPSHQVTQMGQEVILRCVPISNHLYFYWYRQILGQKVEFLVSFYNNEISEKSEIFDDQFSVERPDGSNFTLKIRSTKLEDSAMYFCASSEAQGTETQYFGPGTRLLVL.

This clone was counted a few times. V gene TRBV29-1 combines with J gene TRBJ1-1; no firm D call. The CDR3 runs to 11 residues. V was shortened by 5 bases and J by 5 bases, with 9 bases between the two germline ends. Looked up from germline, CDR1 is SQVTM and CDR2 is ANQGSEA. CDR3 loop: CSVRGGTEAFF. The CDR3 DNA sequence: TGCAGCGTTCGTGGAGGAACTGAAGCTTTCTTT. The full variable domain, its missing parts supplied by reference TRBV29-1 and TRBJ1-1, is SAVISQKPSRDICQRGTSLTIQCQVDSQVTMMFWYRQQPGQSLTLIATANQGSEATYESGFVIDKFPISRPNLTFSTLTVSNMSPEDSSIYLCSVRGGTEAFFGQGTRLTVV.

This chain links TRBV29-1 with TRBJ1-6, with D possibly TRBD1 on 5 matching bases. The V gene lost 4 bases and the J gene lost 7 bases, with 11 bases spanning the gap. The CDR3 is 13 amino acids. CDR1 is SQVTM, CDR2 ANQGSEA, per germline. The CDR3 region is CSVGGEPNSPLHF. In DNA form, the CDR3 reads TGCAGCGTTGGAGGGGAACCGAATTCACCCCTCCACTTT.

The chain carries TRBV7-8 and TRBJ1-1; D might be TRBD1 (5 bases). This CDR3 has 15 amino acids. V shed 1 base and J shed 1 base, with 10 bases lying between them. Germline V gives CDR1 SGHVS, CDR2 FQNEAQ. CDR3 nucleotide sequence: TGTGCCAGCAGCTTAGATGGGGCAGCGAACACTGAAGCTTTCTTT. It codes for CASSLDGAANTEAFF.

On this clone: Within the sample, other DNA sequences also encode this same CDR3. V and J are TRBV7-9 and TRBJ1-5, with 7 bases aligning to TRBD1. Germline lookup yields CDR1 SEHNR and CDR2 FQNEAQ (reference sequence). The ends lost 5 bases at V and 1 base at J; junction bases unmatched: 2. The CDR3 length is 14 residues. The CDR3 DNA reads as TGTGCCAGCAGCCCACAGGGGAGCAATCAGCCCCAGCATTTT. Translation gives CASSPQGSNQPQHF.

The rearrangement joins TRBV29-1 to TRBJ2-6; D could derive from TRBD1 or TRBD2 (5 bases each). CDR3 size: 14 residues. Trimming cost V 4 bases and J 0 bases, with 7 bases left between them. Germline CDR1 reads SQVTM; CDR2 reads ANQGSEA. The CDR3 nucleotides are TGCAGCGTTGTGGGGGACTCTGGGGCCAACGTCCTGACTTTC. Translated: CSVVGDSGANVLTF.

The chain is built from TRBV2 and TRBJ2-5; 13 bases are a match to TRBD2. The germline V gene has CDR1 SNHLY and CDR2 FYNNEI. With V trimmed by 1 base and J by 0 bases, 5 bases remained unmatched. The CDR3 loop spans 18 amino acids. CDR3 coding DNA: TGTGCCAGCAGTGAAGATAGTGGGACTAGCGGGGACCAAGAGACCCAGTACTTC. Translating gives CASSEDSGTSGDQETQYF. Filled out from reference TRBV2 and TRBJ2-5, the complete variable domain reads EPEVTQTPSHQVTQMGQEVILRCVPISNHLYFYWYRQILGQKVEFLVSFYNNEISEKSEIFDDQFSVERPDGSNFTLKIRSTKLEDSAMYFCASSEDSGTSGDQETQYFGPGTRLLVL.

The chain recombines TRBV4-1 with TRBJ2-7; D remains ambiguous. V was shortened by 0 bases and J by 5 bases, with 8 bases between the two germline ends. The CDR3 is 13 amino acids. From germline, CDR1 is MGHRA and CDR2 YSYEKL. The CDR3, as DNA: TGCGCCAGCAGCCAAGATCAGATTAACGAGCAGTACTTC. Its translation is CASSQDQINEQYF.

The rearrangement joins TRBV7-9 to TRBJ1-2, with 8 nucleotides matching TRBD1. The V gene's germline CDR1 is SEHNR and CDR2 FQNEAQ (reference sequence). The V segment lost 3 bases and the J segment 4 bases; nucleotides outside the gene matches: 4. CDR3 length equals 14 residues. The CDR3 protein is CASSLAGGIYGYTF. Written as DNA, the CDR3 is TGTGCCAGCAGCTTGGCAGGGGGCATCTATGGCTACACCTTC.

The chain recombines TRBV4-2 with TRBJ2-7, with 10 bases identical to TRBD2. The V and J ends lost 6 bases and 3 bases, in that order; junction bases with no gene match: 11. From germline, CDR1 is LGHNA and CDR2 YNFKEQ. The CDR3 contains 16 residues. The CDR3 sequence: CASSSTPLAGIYEQYF. The CDR3 DNA reads TGTGCCAGCAGTTCCACCCCACTAGCGGGGATCTACGAGCAGTACTTC.

The chain joins TRBV2 to TRBJ1-5; TRBD1 might be the D (6 bases). The ends were cut back, 0 bases at V and 7 bases at J, with 13 bases in the middle. Germline V lookup: CDR1 SNHLY, CDR2 FYNNEI. This CDR3 comprises 15 residues. DNA for the CDR3: TGTGCCAGCAGTGAAGCGAACGGGGGCCCCCAGCCCCAGCATTTT. This gives the protein CASSEANGGPQPQHF.